These 3 T cell receptor beta chains were all obtained from the same sample, sequenced in a study of blood T cell repertoires in COVID-19. Clones were read by immunoSEQ multiplex PCR, and TCRdb kept only the in-frame ones, dropping some. The sample lists roughly 30,000 clones, over 75% occurring once. Source material: peripheral blood. The receptors come from a man aged 55 to 70 with active COVID-19.

This clone was recorded once. The rearrangement links TRBV9 to TRBJ2-3; D may be TRBD2 (6 bases). Looked up from germline, CDR1 is SGDLS and CDR2 is YYNGEE. CDR3 length: 13 residues. The ends were cut back, 7 bases at V and 2 bases at J, with 11 bases in the middle. The CDR3: CASGRRDTDTQYF. The CDR3 coding sequence is TGTGCCAGCGGTAGGCGGGACACAGATACGCAGTATTTT.

The chain links TRBV20-1 to TRBJ1-1; 9 bases agree with TRBD1. V lost 3 bases, J lost 0 bases, and 5 bases stayed unmatched. CDR3 length equals 15 residues. The germline V gene has CDR1 DFQATT and CDR2 SNEGSKA (reference sequence). CDR3 sequence (DNA): TGCAGTGCTAGTAGGACAGGGGCGATGAACACTGAAGCTTTCTTT. Protein: CSASRTGAMNTEAFF.

This chain joins TRBV10-3 and TRBJ2-7; D possibly corresponds to TRBD1 (6 bases). The germline V gene encodes CDR1 ENHRY and CDR2 SYGVKD. Trimming shortened V by 0 bases and J by 3 bases, and 18 bases separated the two germline ends. The CDR3 contains 17 residues. The CDR3 reads CAISESGGGIRDYEQYF. CDR3 nucleotides: TGTGCCATCAGTGAGTCTGGGGGCGGAATAAGAGACTACGAGCAGTACTTC.